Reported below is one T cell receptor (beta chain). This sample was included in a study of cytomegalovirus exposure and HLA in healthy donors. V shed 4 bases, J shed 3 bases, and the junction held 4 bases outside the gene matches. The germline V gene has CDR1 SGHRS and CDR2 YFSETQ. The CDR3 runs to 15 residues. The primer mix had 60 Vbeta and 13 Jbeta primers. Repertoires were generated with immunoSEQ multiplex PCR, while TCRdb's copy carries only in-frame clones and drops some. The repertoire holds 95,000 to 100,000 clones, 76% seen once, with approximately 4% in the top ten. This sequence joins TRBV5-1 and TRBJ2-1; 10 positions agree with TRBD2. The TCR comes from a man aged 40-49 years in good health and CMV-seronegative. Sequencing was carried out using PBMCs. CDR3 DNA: TGCGCCAGCAGCCCAACTAGCGGGGTCTACAATGAGCAGTTCTTC. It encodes CASSPTSGVYNEQFF.